This T cell receptor (beta chain) came from a study of a mutant IDH1 vaccine in newly diagnosed glioma. Clones were sequenced by immunoSEQ multiplex PCR, and TCRdb holds only the in-frame ones, with some missing. The data contain about 59,000 clones, around 90% of them seen just once; the ten biggest clones take up approximately 2.4%. Time point described: baseline, week 1 (first vaccination visit). Specified treatment: pre-vaccination baseline after standard-of-care therapy. Astrocytomas found in donors were new, WHO grade 3 or 4, IDH1-mutant and ATRX-lost. The CDR3 covers 13 residues. The germline V and J ends were trimmed by 1 base and 8 bases, with 11 bases remaining between them. The germline gives CDR1 SGHTA, CDR2 FQGNSA.

This clonotype was obtained from a man aged 45 to 65 with glioma. The chain combines TRBV7-2 with TRBJ1-2; D remains unclear. The specimen was PBMCs, collected from a glioma patient treated with radiotherapy, temozolomide or both. This CDR3 is CASSLEPGNGYTF. The CDR3 coding sequence is TGTGCCAGCAGCTTAGAGCCCGGTAACGGCTACACCTTC.